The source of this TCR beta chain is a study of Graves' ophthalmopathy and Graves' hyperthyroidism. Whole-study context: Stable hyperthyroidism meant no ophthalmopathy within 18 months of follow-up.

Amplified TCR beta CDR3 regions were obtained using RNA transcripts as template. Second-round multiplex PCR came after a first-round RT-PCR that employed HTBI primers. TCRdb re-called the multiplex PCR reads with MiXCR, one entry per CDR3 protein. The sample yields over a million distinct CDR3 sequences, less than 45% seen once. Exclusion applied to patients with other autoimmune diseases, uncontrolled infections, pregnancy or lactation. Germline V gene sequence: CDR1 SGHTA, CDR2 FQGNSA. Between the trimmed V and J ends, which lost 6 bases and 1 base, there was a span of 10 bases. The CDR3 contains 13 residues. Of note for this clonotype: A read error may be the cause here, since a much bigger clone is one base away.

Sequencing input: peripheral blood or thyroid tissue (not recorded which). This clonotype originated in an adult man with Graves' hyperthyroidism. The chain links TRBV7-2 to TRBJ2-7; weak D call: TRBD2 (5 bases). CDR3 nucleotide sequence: TGTGCCAGCAGTGGGAGCAGGTCCTACGAGCAGTACTTC. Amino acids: CASSGSRSYEQYF.